This T cell receptor (beta chain) was retrieved from a study of T-cell memory formation after mild COVID-19. TCRdb re-called the 5' RACE reads with MiXCR, one entry per CDR3 protein. Among about 290,000 distinct CDR3 sequences listed, about 15% were seen once. CDR1 and CDR2 from the germline V gene are KGHSH and LQKENI. Germline trimming cut 3 bases from V and 9 bases from J; bases unmatched to any gene: 7. The length of the CDR3 is 15 residues. The chain recombines TRBV18 with TRBJ2-1; 11 nucleotides line up with TRBD2. Sequencing used PBMCs or a T cell subset sorted from them (not recorded which). This clonotype was obtained from a man younger than 30 who had mild COVID-19 (a few samples of this study predate the infection). Cell type and time point are not known. The CDR3 loop is CASSPGLAGGGEQFF. The CDR3 DNA sequence: TGTGCCAGCTCACCGGGCCTAGCGGGAGGCGGTGAGCAGTTCTTC.